This T cell receptor beta chain was documented in a study of blood T cell repertoires in COVID-19. Study-wide context: The United States, Italy and Spain provided the acute and convalescent COVID-19 samples. Sources were T cells, B-cell-depleted T cells, or PBMCs; the material itself was cDNA or gDNA.

Authors' data handling: Nucleated cell counts were estimated from reference gene primer amplification. Assay: immunoSEQ multiplex PCR; the TCRdb copy retains only in-frame clones and omits some. The V and J calls and clone size come from that table; D and trimming were worked out from the DNA. Found here are roughly 200,000 clones, roughly 85% of them singletons; the top ten hold more than 2.5%. The V gene lost 4 bases and the J gene lost 1 base, with 7 bases spanning the gap. This CDR3 has 14 residues. Germline CDR1 MDHEN, CDR2 SYDVKM. The chain couples TRBV28 to TRBJ2-2; D perhaps matches TRBD2 (6 bases). The receptor was derived from a man between 60 and 75 years old with acute or convalescent COVID-19. The material sequenced was peripheral blood. Here the CDR3 reads CASSSAGNTGELFF. The CDR3 bases are TGTGCCAGCAGTTCAGCGGGGAACACCGGGGAGCTGTTTTTT.